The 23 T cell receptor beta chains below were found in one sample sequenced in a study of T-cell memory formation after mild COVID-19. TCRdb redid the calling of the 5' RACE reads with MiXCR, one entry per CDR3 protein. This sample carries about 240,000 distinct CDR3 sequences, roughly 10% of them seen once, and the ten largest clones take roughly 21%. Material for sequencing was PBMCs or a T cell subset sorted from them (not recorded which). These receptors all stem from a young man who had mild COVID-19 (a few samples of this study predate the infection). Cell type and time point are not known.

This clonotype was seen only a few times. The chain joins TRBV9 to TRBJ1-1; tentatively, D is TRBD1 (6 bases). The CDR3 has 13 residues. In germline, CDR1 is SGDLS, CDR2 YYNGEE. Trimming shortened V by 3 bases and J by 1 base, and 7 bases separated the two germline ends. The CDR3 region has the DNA TGTGCCAGCAGCGCGGACAGGAACACTGAAGCTTTCTTT. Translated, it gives CASSADRNTEAFF.

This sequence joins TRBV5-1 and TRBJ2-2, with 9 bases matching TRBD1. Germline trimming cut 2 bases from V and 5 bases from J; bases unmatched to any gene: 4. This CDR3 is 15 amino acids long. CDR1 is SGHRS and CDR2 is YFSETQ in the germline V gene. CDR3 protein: CASSLGTGRTGELFF. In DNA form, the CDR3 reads TGCGCCAGCAGCTTAGGGACAGGGCGGACCGGGGAGCTGTTTTTT. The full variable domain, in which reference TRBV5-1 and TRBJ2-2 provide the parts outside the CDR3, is KAGVTQTPRYLIKTRGQQVTLSCSPISGHRSVSWYQQTPGQGLQFLFEYFSETQRNKGNFPGRFSGRQFSNSRSEMNVSTLELGDSALYLCASSLGTGRTGELFFGEGSRLTVL.

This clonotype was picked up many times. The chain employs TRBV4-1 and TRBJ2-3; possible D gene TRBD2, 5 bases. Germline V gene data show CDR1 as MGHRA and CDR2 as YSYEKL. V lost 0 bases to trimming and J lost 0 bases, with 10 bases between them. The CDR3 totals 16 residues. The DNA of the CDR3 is TGCGCCAGCAGCCAAGAGCGGACTCCTAGCACAGATACGCAGTATTTT. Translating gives CASSQERTPSTDTQYF.

This chain's CDR3 is CASSQAGRYTEAFF. The DNA of the CDR3 is TGCGCCAGCAGCCAAGCCGGGAGATACACTGAAGCTTTCTTT. The chain links TRBV4-1 to TRBJ1-1; D is undetermined. The germline V and J ends were trimmed by 1 base and 3 bases, with 9 bases remaining between them. The germline CDR1 and CDR2 sequences are MGHRA and YSYEKL. The CDR3 has 14 amino acids.

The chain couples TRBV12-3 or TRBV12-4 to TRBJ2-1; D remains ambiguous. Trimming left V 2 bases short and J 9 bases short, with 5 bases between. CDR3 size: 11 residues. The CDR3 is CASSLQAEQFF. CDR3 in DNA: TGTGCCAGCAGTTTACAGGCTGAGCAGTTCTTC.

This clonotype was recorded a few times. The CDR3 loop is CASSLDPDRGLQYV. CDR3 DNA: TGTGCCAGCAGCTTGGATCCGGACAGGGGGCTCCAGTACGTC. This rearrangement joins TRBV5-5 to TRBJ2-7; TRBD1 agrees at 11 bases. Germline CDR1 SGHKS, CDR2 YYEKEE (reference sequence). After removal of 0 bases from V and 10 bases from J, the junction contained 6 bases not matched to a gene. The CDR3 length is 14 residues.

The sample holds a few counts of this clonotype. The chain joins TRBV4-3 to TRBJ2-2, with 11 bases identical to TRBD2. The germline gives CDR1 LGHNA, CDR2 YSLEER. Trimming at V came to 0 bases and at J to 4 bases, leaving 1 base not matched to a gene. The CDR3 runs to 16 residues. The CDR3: CASSQELAGGTGELFF. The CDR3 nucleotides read TGCGCCAGCAGCCAAGAGCTAGCGGGGGGCACCGGGGAGCTGTTTTTT.

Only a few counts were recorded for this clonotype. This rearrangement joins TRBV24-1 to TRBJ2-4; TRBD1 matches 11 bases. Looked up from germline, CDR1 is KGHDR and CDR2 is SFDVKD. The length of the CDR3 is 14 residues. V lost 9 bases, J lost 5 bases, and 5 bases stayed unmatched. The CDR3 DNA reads TGTGCCACCTCGAGGACAGGGGGCGAAAACATTCAGTACTTC. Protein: CATSRTGGENIQYF.

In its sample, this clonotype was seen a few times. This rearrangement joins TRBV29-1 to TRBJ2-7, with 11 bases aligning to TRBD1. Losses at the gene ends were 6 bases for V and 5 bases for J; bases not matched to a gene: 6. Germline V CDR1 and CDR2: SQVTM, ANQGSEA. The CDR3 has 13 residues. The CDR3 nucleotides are TGCAGCGTGGACAGGGGGCGCGCGAACGAGCAGTACTTC. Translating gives CSVDRGRANEQYF.

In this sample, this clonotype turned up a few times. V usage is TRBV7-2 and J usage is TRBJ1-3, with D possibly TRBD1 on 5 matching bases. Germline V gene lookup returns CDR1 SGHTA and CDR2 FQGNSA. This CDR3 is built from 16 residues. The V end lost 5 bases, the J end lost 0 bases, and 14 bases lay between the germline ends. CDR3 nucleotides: TGTGCCAGCAGCCCTGGGACGGCGATCTCTGGAAACACCATATATTTT. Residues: CASSPGTAISGNTIYF.

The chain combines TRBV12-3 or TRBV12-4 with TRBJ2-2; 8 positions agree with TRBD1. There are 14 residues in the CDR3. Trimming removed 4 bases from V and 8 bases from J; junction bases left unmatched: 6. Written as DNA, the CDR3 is TGTGCCAGCAGTTCCGGACAGGGCGCGGGGGAGCTGTTTTTT. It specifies CASSSGQGAGELFF.

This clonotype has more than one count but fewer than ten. CDR3 region: CASSLAGAVNEQFF. The CDR3, as DNA: TGCGCCAGCTCCCTAGCGGGGGCGGTAAATGAGCAGTTCTTC. J is TRBJ2-1 and V is TRBV5-1, with 10 bases matching TRBD2. J was trimmed by 7 bases and V by 7 bases; bases with no gene match: 8. The CDR3 extends over 14 amino acids. Germline lookup yields CDR1 SGHRS and CDR2 YFSETQ.

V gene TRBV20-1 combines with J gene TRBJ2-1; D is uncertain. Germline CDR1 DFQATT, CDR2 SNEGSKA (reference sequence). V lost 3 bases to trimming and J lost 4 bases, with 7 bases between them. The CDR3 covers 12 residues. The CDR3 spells CSARPTYNEQFF. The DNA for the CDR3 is TGCAGTGCTAGGCCAACTTACAATGAGCAGTTCTTC.

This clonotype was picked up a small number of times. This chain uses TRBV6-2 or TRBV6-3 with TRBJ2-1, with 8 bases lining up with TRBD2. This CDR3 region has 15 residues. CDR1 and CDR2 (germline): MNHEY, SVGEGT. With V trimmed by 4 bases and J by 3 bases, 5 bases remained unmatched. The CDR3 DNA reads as TGTGCCAGCAGTTTTGGGCTAGCGGGCTACAATGAGCAGTTCTTC. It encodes CASSFGLAGYNEQFF.

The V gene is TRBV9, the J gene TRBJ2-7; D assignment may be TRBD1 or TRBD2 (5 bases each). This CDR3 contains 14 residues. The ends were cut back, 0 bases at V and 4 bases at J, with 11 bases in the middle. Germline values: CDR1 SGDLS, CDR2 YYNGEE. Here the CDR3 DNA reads TGTGCCAGCAGCGTAGGGGACGGTGGTTACGAGCAGTACTTC. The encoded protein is CASSVGDGGYEQYF.

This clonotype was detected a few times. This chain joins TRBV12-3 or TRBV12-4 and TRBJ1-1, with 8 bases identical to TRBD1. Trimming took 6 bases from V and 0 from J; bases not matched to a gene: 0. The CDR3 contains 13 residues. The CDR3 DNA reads TGTGCCAGCAGGGACAGGGTGAACACTGAAGCTTTCTTT. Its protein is CASRDRVNTEAFF.

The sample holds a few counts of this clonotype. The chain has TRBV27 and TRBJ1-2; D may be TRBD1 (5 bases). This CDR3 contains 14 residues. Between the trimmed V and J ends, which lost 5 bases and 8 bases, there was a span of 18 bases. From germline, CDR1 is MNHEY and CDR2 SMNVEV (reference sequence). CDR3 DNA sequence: TGTGCCAGCAGTCAGCCACGGGGGATAGGAGGCTACACCTTC. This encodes CASSQPRGIGGYTF.

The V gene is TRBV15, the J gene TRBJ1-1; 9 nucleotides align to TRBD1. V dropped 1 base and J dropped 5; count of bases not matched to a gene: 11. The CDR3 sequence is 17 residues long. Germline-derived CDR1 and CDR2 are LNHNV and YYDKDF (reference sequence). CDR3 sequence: CATSRGGTGGAGTEAFF. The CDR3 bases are TGTGCCACCAGCAGAGGAGGCACAGGGGGCGCGGGGACTGAAGCTTTCTTT.

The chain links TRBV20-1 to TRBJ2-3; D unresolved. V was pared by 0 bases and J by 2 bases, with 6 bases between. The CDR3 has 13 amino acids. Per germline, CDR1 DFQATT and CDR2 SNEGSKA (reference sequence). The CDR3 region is CSAREAFTDTQYF. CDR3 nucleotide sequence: TGCAGTGCTAGAGAGGCCTTCACAGATACGCAGTATTTT.

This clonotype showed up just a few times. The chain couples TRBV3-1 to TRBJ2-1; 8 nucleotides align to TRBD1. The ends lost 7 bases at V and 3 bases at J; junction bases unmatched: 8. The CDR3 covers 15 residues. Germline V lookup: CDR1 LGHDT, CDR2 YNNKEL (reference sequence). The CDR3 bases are TGTGCCAGCACCCCGGGACAGGCTGGCTACAATGAGCAGTTCTTC. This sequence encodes CASTPGQAGYNEQFF.

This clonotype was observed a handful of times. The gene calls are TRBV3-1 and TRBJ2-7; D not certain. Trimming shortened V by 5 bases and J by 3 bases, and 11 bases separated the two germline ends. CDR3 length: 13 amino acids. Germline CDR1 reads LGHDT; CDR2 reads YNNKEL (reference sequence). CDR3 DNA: TGTGCCAGCAGCGAGCCTTCTCACTACGAGCAGTACTTC. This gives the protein CASSEPSHYEQYF.

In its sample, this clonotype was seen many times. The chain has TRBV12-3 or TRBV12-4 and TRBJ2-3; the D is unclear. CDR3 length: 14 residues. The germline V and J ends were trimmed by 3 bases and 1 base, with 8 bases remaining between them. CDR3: CASSFVSGTDTQYF. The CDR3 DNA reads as TGTGCCAGCAGTTTCGTCTCCGGCACAGATACGCAGTATTTT.

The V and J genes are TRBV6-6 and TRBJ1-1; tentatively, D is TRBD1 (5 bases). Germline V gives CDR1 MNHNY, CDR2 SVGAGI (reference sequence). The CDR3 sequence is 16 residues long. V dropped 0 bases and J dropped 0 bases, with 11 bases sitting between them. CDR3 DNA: TGTGCCAGCAGTTACTCGAGGGGCCGATTGAACACTGAAGCTTTCTTT. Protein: CASSYSRGRLNTEAFF.